These 22 T cell receptor beta chains share one sample of origin, sequenced in a study of cytomegalovirus exposure and HLA in healthy donors. PCR was performed using 60 Vbeta and 13 Jbeta primers. The protocol was immunoSEQ multiplex PCR, while the TCRdb copy is restricted to in-frame clones and leaves out a portion. The data contain 150,000 or so clones, 70% to 85% of them seen just once; the ten biggest clones take up roughly 1.4%. Material for sequencing was PBMCs. The source is a young man in good health and CMV-seropositive.

The CDR3 coding sequence is TGTGCCAGCAGCCCAATCGGTGGCGGGAGTCCTTCCTACGAGCAGTACTTC. Its translation is CASSPIGGGSPSYEQYF. The chain employs TRBV4-2 and TRBJ2-7, with 7 bases matching TRBD2. This CDR3 is 17 amino acids long. CDR1 LGHNA and CDR2 YNFKEQ come from the germline V gene. V was clipped by 4 bases and J by 1 base; unmatched bases: 13.

This clone has only a few counts. This sequence joins TRBV16 and TRBJ2-5; the D gene is possibly TRBD1 (5 bases). Germline lookup yields CDR1 KGHSY and CDR2 FQNENV. CDR3 length equals 15 residues. Between the trimmed V and J ends, which lost 2 bases and 2 bases, there was a span of 12 bases. CDR3 sequence reads: CASSQEGEGQETQYF. DNA of the CDR3: TGTGCCAGCAGCCAAGAAGGGGAAGGTCAAGAGACCCAGTACTTC.

The J gene is TRBJ2-5, the V gene TRBV9, with 7 bases lining up with TRBD1. CDR1 SGDLS and CDR2 YYNGEE come from the germline V gene. V lost 1 base, J lost 5 bases, and 5 bases stayed unmatched. CDR3 length: 14 amino acids. CDR3 in amino acids: CASSVYDRAETQYF. The DNA for the CDR3 is TGTGCCAGCAGCGTATACGACAGGGCGGAGACCCAGTACTTC.

This chain uses TRBV19 with TRBJ2-3; 9 bases are shared with TRBD2. CDR1 is LNHDA, CDR2 SQIVND, per germline (reference sequence). CDR3 size: 13 residues. CDR3 nucleotide sequence: TGTGCGAGCGGGAGGACTAGCACAGATACGCAGTATTTT. This sequence encodes CASGRTSTDTQYF.

The V call is TRBV19, the J call TRBJ2-5; a possible D gene is TRBD1 (5 bases). The germline V and J ends were trimmed by 4 bases and 2 bases, with 8 bases remaining between them. Germline-derived CDR1 and CDR2 are LNHDA and SQIVND (reference sequence). This CDR3 spans 13 amino acids. The CDR3 bases are TGTGCCAGTAGTACGCAGGGTCAAGAGACCCAGTACTTC. This sequence encodes CASSTQGQETQYF. The whole variable domain, filled in from reference TRBV19 and TRBJ2-5, reads DGGITQSPKYLFRKEGQNVTLSCEQNLNHDAMYWYRQDPGQGLRLIYYSQIVNDFQKGDIAEGYSVSREKKESFPLTVTSAQKNPTAFYLCASSTQGQETQYFGPGTRLLVL.

The rearrangement joins TRBV29-1 to TRBJ1-1; possibly TRBD1 for D (5 bases). Germline CDR1 SQVTM, CDR2 ANQGSEA. The CDR3 totals 12 residues. Trimming pared 6 bases from V and 1 base from J, leaving 9 bases between. CDR3 amino acids: CSVPQENTEAFF. The CDR3 bases are TGCAGCGTCCCACAGGAGAACACTGAAGCTTTCTTT.

This clone was picked up one time. V and J are TRBV6-1 and TRBJ2-7; maybe TRBD1 (7 bases). Germline V lookup: CDR1 MNHNS, CDR2 SASEGT. The CDR3 runs to 14 residues. V was trimmed by 6 bases and J by 0 bases, leaving 12 bases between them. The CDR3 sequence is CASRGGTDSYEQYF. As DNA, the CDR3 is TGTGCCAGCAGGGGCGGGACAGACTCCTACGAGCAGTACTTC.

The chain couples TRBV5-8 to TRBJ1-1, with D perhaps TRBD1 (6 bases). V lost 2 bases and J 5 bases, leaving 13 bases between the germline ends. Germline-derived CDR1 and CDR2 are SGHTS and YDEGEE. This CDR3 spans 14 amino acids. CDR3 region: CASSFGGGPTEAFF. The DNA for the CDR3 is TGTGCCAGCAGCTTTGGCGGGGGGCCAACTGAAGCTTTCTTT.

This chain connects TRBV18 to TRBJ2-2, with 8 bases that match TRBD2. CDR3 length: 16 residues. Germline V gives CDR1 KGHSH, CDR2 LQKENI. The V segment lost 3 bases and the J segment 9 bases; nucleotides outside the gene matches: 12. The CDR3 here is CASSPPGGGPPRELFF. DNA for the CDR3: TGTGCCAGCTCACCGCCGGGCGGGGGGCCTCCACGGGAGCTGTTTTTT.

The rearrangement uses TRBV30 and TRBJ1-6; no reliable D call. The CDR3 runs to 12 residues. The V and J ends lost 7 bases and 2 bases respectively, with 6 bases between them. Germline-derived CDR1 and CDR2 are GTSNPN and SVGIG (reference sequence). The CDR3 bases are TGTGCCTTCACAGCCTATAATTCACCCCTCCACTTT. Protein sequence: CAFTAYNSPLHF.

This chain joins TRBV25-1 and TRBJ1-6; D perhaps matches TRBD1 (5 bases). Trimming cost V 5 bases and J 10 bases, with 15 bases left between them. From germline, CDR1 is MGHDK and CDR2 SYGVNS. The CDR3 has 14 residues. The CDR3 bases are TGTGCCAGCAGTCGGAGGGGTACTGAATCACCCCTCCACTTT. It yields the protein CASSRRGTESPLHF.

This rearrangement joins TRBV29-1 to TRBJ2-7, with TRBD2 as a possible D gene (5 bases). Trimming took off 2 bases at V and 6 bases at J, with 17 bases between the two ends. The CDR3 is made up of 14 amino acids. The germline V gene encodes CDR1 SQVTM and CDR2 ANQGSEA. DNA for the CDR3: TGCAGCGTTGAATTTGGCAGCGGTTTTGGCGAGCAGTACTTC. This encodes CSVEFGSGFGEQYF.

The gene calls are TRBV9 and TRBJ1-1, with 7 bases aligning to TRBD1. The CDR3 is made up of 14 amino acids. Looked up from germline, CDR1 is SGDLS and CDR2 is YYNGEE. V lost 0 bases and J lost 5; bases outside the gene matches: 4. The CDR3 nucleotides are TGTGCCAGCAGCGTAGAGGGGGCGAGAACTGAAGCTTTCTTT. It is translated as CASSVEGARTEAFF.

This chain joins TRBV5-1 and TRBJ2-1, with 12 bases lining up with TRBD2. The CDR3 is made up of 14 amino acids. The V gene end was trimmed by 4 bases and the J gene end by 12 bases; junction bases not matched to a gene: 8. CDR1 SGHRS and CDR2 YFSETQ come from the germline V gene. The CDR3 DNA reads TGCGCCAGCAGCGTATCGACTAGCGGGAGTCTGCAGTTCTTC. This sequence encodes CASSVSTSGSLQFF.

The chain combines TRBV18 with TRBJ2-7, with a possible D match to TRBD1 (5 bases). CDR3 size: 13 residues. The V gene's germline CDR1 is KGHSH and CDR2 LQKENI. V was pared by 1 base and J by 5 bases, with 9 bases between. CDR3 sequence (DNA): TGTGCCAGCTCACCACAGGGGCAGGACGAGCAGTACTTC. Translated: CASSPQGQDEQYF.

In its sample, this clone was seen once. This sequence joins TRBV2 and TRBJ2-7; TRBD2 matches 9 bases. CDR1 and CDR2 from the germline V gene are SNHLY and FYNNEI. V dropped 4 bases and J dropped 12; count of bases not matched to a gene: 4. This CDR3 has 11 residues. CDR3 coding DNA: TGTGCCAGCAGTGCGACTAGCGGAGGGTACTTC. It codes for CASSATSGGYF.

The chain has TRBV7-9 and TRBJ1-4; tentative D call: TRBD1 (6 bases). The V end lost 7 bases, the J end lost 6 bases, and 12 bases lay between the germline ends. Germline CDR1 and CDR2: SEHNR and FQNEAQ (reference sequence). The CDR3 covers 13 residues. The CDR3 sequence: CASIGEGDEKLFF. The DNA for the CDR3 is TGTGCCAGCATCGGAGAGGGGGATGAAAAACTGTTTTTT.

The chain uses TRBV5-4 and TRBJ1-1, with a tentative D call TRBD1 (6 bases). V dropped 4 bases and J dropped 5 bases, with 15 bases sitting between them. Germline V CDR1 and CDR2: SGHNT, YYREEE (reference sequence). CDR3 length: 14 residues. CDR3 residues: CASSVGQLLTEAFF. The CDR3 nucleotides read TGTGCCAGCAGCGTTGGACAGCTGCTGACTGAAGCTTTCTTT.

V gene TRBV5-8 combines with J gene TRBJ1-4; D might be TRBD1 (5 bases). The CDR3 has 14 residues. Germline-derived CDR1 and CDR2 are SGHTS and YDEGEE. Between the trimmed V and J ends, which lost 4 bases and 6 bases, there was a span of 13 bases. The chain's CDR3 is CASSPGGSDEKLFF. The CDR3 DNA reads as TGTGCCAGCAGCCCGGGGGGTTCGGATGAAAAACTGTTTTTT.

The chain combines TRBV7-3 with TRBJ2-3; D is perhaps TRBD2 (5 bases). Trimming left V 1 base short and J 8 bases short, with 13 bases between. The CDR3 length is 14 residues. Germline V CDR1 and CDR2: SGHTA, FQGTGA. CDR3 coding DNA: TGTGCCAGCAGCTTAAGTGGTCCTCGGGGTACGCAGTATTTT. Its protein is CASSLSGPRGTQYF.

The J gene is TRBJ2-1, the V gene TRBV5-4; D is ambiguous. Per germline, CDR1 SGHNT and CDR2 YYREEE (reference sequence). The CDR3 contains 13 residues. With 0 bases removed from V and 4 bases from J, the gap between germline ends came to 5 bases. CDR3 amino acids: CASSLGQYNEQFF. The DNA for the CDR3 is TGTGCCAGCAGCTTGGGTCAGTACAATGAGCAGTTCTTC.

The V gene is TRBV5-1, the J gene TRBJ2-2; tentative D call: TRBD1 (7 bases). The V end lost 1 base, the J end lost 4 bases, and 11 bases lay between the germline ends. The CDR3 is made up of 15 amino acids. Germline assignment: CDR1 SGHRS and CDR2 YFSETQ. Here the CDR3 reads CASSLSQGGTGELFF. The CDR3 nucleotides read TGCGCCAGCAGCTTGTCCCAGGGGGGCACCGGGGAGCTGTTTTTT.